One sample yielded the 9 T cell receptor beta chains listed below, sequenced in a study of blood T cells in healthy people across ages. A second about 7 to 12 cycle PCR used barcoded and J-beta primers. TCRdb analysed the 5' RACE reads with MiXCR anew, one entry per CDR3 protein. The sample includes nearly 800,000 distinct CDR3 sequences, 20% to 30% seen only once; the top ten take approximately 3.7%. These records were also assigned to another study, of T cells of mothers and their children.

Sequenced material: blood. The receptors originated from a boy between 10 and 17 years old in good health.

This clonotype was seen only a few times. The CDR3 protein is CASRKGQGEKLFF. The CDR3 nucleotides read TGCGCCAGCAGAAAAGGACAGGGAGAAAAACTGTTTTTT. The V call is TRBV5-1, the J call TRBJ1-4, with TRBD1 identical over 8 bases. The CDR3 runs 13 residues. Germline V lookup: CDR1 SGHRS, CDR2 YFSETQ. The junction had 5 bases not matched to a gene; V was cut back by 5 bases and J by 8 bases.

For the CDR3, the DNA is TGTGCCAGCAGCTTAAGGCACGACTACGAGCAGTACTTC. Its protein product is CASSLRHDYEQYF. The chain has TRBV7-9 and TRBJ2-7; D remains unclear. CDR3 length equals 13 residues. Germline CDR1 is SEHNR and CDR2 is FQNEAQ (reference sequence). The V end lost 2 bases, the J end lost 3 bases, and 8 bases lay between the germline ends.

A remark on this clonotype: It may be a read error: a sequence one base away is much more abundant. The V gene is TRBV4-3, the J gene TRBJ2-1, with D perhaps TRBD1 (5 bases). CDR3 length equals 16 residues. CDR1 LGHNA and CDR2 YSLEER come from the germline V gene. In DNA form, the CDR3 reads TGCGCCAGCAGCCAAGTTTTCGCAGGGATCTACGATGAGCAGTTCTTC. Translating gives CASSQVFAGIYDEQFF.

The genes are TRBV6-2 or TRBV6-3 and TRBJ2-3; D uncertain. V was cut by 3 bases and J by 3 bases, with 10 bases left in between. Germline CDR1 reads MNHEY; CDR2 reads SVGEGT. This CDR3 region has 14 residues. CDR3 DNA: TGTGCCAGCAGTTATTACCGACCGACAGATACGCAGTATTTT. Amino acid sequence: CASSYYRPTDTQYF.

CDR3 sequence reads: CASSQRTGGREKLFF. The CDR3 region has the DNA TGTGCCAGCAGCCAGCGGACAGGGGGAAGGGAAAAACTGTTTTTT. The V and J genes are TRBV14 and TRBJ1-4; 10 bases agree with TRBD1. After removal of 3 bases from V and 8 bases from J, the junction contained 6 bases not matched to a gene. The CDR3 covers 15 residues. Germline V lookup: CDR1 SGHDN, CDR2 FVKESK.

In this sample, this clonotype turned up a few times. The gene calls are TRBV6-5 and TRBJ2-7; the D gene is possibly TRBD2 (6 bases). The CDR3 is 13 residues long. Between the trimmed V and J ends, which lost 7 bases and 2 bases, there was a span of 12 bases. From germline, CDR1 is MNHEY and CDR2 SVGAGI. The CDR3 loop is CASTGGRAYEQYF. Here the CDR3 DNA reads TGTGCCAGCACCGGGGGTAGGGCCTACGAGCAGTACTTC.

The chain carries TRBV6-5 and TRBJ1-2; 12 positions match TRBD1. Trimming removed 3 bases from V and 12 bases from J; junction bases left unmatched: 5. From germline, CDR1 is MNHEY and CDR2 SVGAGI. The CDR3 has 13 residues. In DNA, the CDR3 is TGTGCCAGCAGTTATGGGACAGGGGGCTTGCACACCTTC. This gives the protein CASSYGTGGLHTF.

This clonotype turned up a few times. The CDR3 DNA is TGTGCCACCAGCAGAGATCAGGCAGCTTCAGAGACCCAGTACTTC. It encodes CATSRDQAASETQYF. J is TRBJ2-1 and V is TRBV15; unclear D gene. Judging by the DNA end, TRBJ2-5 fits better; the J call may be wrong. This CDR3 contains 15 residues. Germline-derived CDR1 and CDR2 are LNHNV and YYDKDF (reference sequence).

The V call is TRBV5-6, the J call TRBJ2-5; 7 bases agree with TRBD1. The CDR3 spans 14 residues. V lost 3 bases and J lost 1; bases outside the gene matches: 3. Germline V gives CDR1 SGHDT, CDR2 YYEEEE. Here the CDR3 reads CASSWDRTQETQYF. Written as DNA, the CDR3 is TGTGCCAGCAGCTGGGACAGAACCCAAGAGACCCAGTACTTC.